The next 23 T cell receptor beta chains were all read from a single sample in a study of blood T cells in healthy people across ages. Sample-barcoded 5' priming and a J-beta primer mix drove a second PCR of roughly 6 to 12 cycles. TCRdb reanalysed the 5' RACE reads using MiXCR and keeps one entry per CDR3 protein. The repertoire has almost 1 million distinct CDR3 sequences, roughly 51% of them found once; the top ten carry 20% to 25%. Sequenced sample: blood. These receptors were taken from a woman aged 60-70 years in good health.

The CDR3 DNA follows: TGTGCCAGCAGTCCACTACTAGCGGGAGTCGGAGATACGCAGTATTTT. It translates to CASSPLLAGVGDTQYF. The chain couples TRBV27 to TRBJ2-3, with TRBD2 identical over 11 bases. CDR3 length equals 16 residues. Trimming removed 5 bases from V and 5 bases from J; junction bases left unmatched: 9. CDR1 is MNHEY and CDR2 is SMNVEV in the germline V gene (reference sequence).

The V and J genes are TRBV4-3 and TRBJ2-5, with TRBD1 identical over 8 bases. The CDR3 is made up of 15 amino acids. CDR1 and CDR2 from the germline V gene are LGHNA and YSLEER. The V gene end was trimmed by 4 bases and the J gene end by 3 bases; junction bases not matched to a gene: 7. This CDR3 reads CASSPETDREETQYF. In DNA, the CDR3 is TGCGCCAGCAGCCCAGAAACGGACAGGGAAGAGACCCAGTACTTC.

The rearrangement links TRBV6-5 to TRBJ2-6; D may be TRBD1 (6 bases). The V end lost 0 bases, the J end lost 0 bases, and 12 bases lay between the germline ends. Germline CDR1 MNHEY, CDR2 SVGAGI. The CDR3 covers 18 residues. The CDR3 bases are TGTGCCAGCAGTTACTCCTTCGACAGGCTCTCTGGGGCCAACGTCCTGACTTTC. It encodes CASSYSFDRLSGANVLTF.

The chain couples TRBV20-1 to TRBJ2-7; TRBD2 agrees at 9 bases. This CDR3 has 14 residues. V dropped 2 bases and J dropped 4; count of bases not matched to a gene: 6. CDR1 and CDR2 from the germline V gene are DFQATT and SNEGSKA (reference sequence). CDR3 sequence: CSARRSGRRYEQYF. The CDR3, as DNA: TGCAGTGCTAGACGTAGCGGGAGAAGGTACGAGCAGTACTTC.

The gene calls are TRBV15 and TRBJ2-5; D is ambiguous. Judging by the DNA end, TRBJ2-7 fits better; the J call may be wrong. The CDR3 length is 15 residues. CDR1 is LNHNV and CDR2 is YYDKDF in the germline V gene (reference sequence). The CDR3 bases are TGTGCCACCAGCGGGCGGACCGTTCATTCCTACGAGCAGTACTTC. It codes for CATSGRTVHSYEQYF.

V and J are TRBV4-1 and TRBJ1-6; D call uncertain. Germline V gene data show CDR1 as MGHRA and CDR2 as YSYEKL. The CDR3 spans 14 residues. Trimming removed 3 bases at V and 10 bases at J, with 13 bases between. CDR3 nucleotides: TGCGCCAGCAGCCAGGGATTCGGTCGGTCACCCCTCCACTTT. Protein: CASSQGFGRSPLHF.

This clonotype has just one count. The chain recombines TRBV5-1 with TRBJ2-7, with 9 bases fitting TRBD1. The J call could be wrong; TRBJ2-5 is a better fit for the DNA end. This CDR3 contains 17 residues. Germline CDR1 and CDR2: SGHRS and YFSETQ. The CDR3 nucleotides read TGCGCCAGCAGCTTGGGCGATCGGGACAGGGTTGAAGAGACCCAGTACTTC. Encoded protein: CASSLGDRDRVEETQYF.

This clonotype was recorded a few times. This chain links TRBV5-1 with TRBJ1-2; 8 nucleotides match TRBD1. The V segment lost 4 bases and the J segment 4 bases; nucleotides outside the gene matches: 6. Germline CDR1 SGHRS, CDR2 YFSETQ. This CDR3 is 14 amino acids long. The CDR3 region has the DNA TGCGCCAGCAGCGGCTGGACAGGGCGCTATGGCTACACCTTC. Its translation: CASSGWTGRYGYTF.

The rearrangement joins TRBV29-1 to TRBJ2-4; unclear D gene. Deletions cut 7 bases from V and 6 bases from J, with 10 bases between. The CDR3 loop spans 11 amino acids. Per the germline V gene, CDR1 is SQVTM and CDR2 is ANQGSEA. The CDR3 loop reads CSAAVGNIQYF. CDR3 in DNA: TGCAGCGCTGCCGTCGGAAACATTCAGTACTTC.

This clonotype has at least ten counts. This chain uses TRBV29-1 with TRBJ2-1; D uncertain. V shed 5 bases and J shed 1 base, with 6 bases lying between them. Germline CDR1 is SQVTM and CDR2 is ANQGSEA. This CDR3 has 12 amino acids. This chain's CDR3 is CSVLRSYNEQFF. The CDR3 region has the DNA TGCAGCGTTCTGAGGTCCTACAATGAGCAGTTCTTC.

The chain is built from TRBV5-1 and TRBJ2-1, with a weak D call TRBD1 (6 bases). The assigned J gene may be wrong: the sequence end matches TRBJ2-7 better. Germline CDR1 is SGHRS and CDR2 is YFSETQ. The CDR3 consists of 22 residues. CDR3 protein: CASSFTRQAKGINESSYNEQYF. The DNA for the CDR3 is TGCGCCAGCAGCTTCACACGACAGGCAAAAGGCATAAACGAGAGCTCCTACAATGAGCAGTACTTC.

V gene TRBV5-6 combines with J gene TRBJ2-7, with a weak D call TRBD2 (6 bases). Germline-derived CDR1 and CDR2 are SGHDT and YYEEEE. The CDR3 is 14 amino acids. Trimming took 1 base from V and 2 from J, leaving 10 bases between them. The CDR3 region is CASSLSGLAYEQYF. CDR3 in DNA: TGTGCCAGCAGCTTGTCGGGACTCGCCTACGAGCAGTACTTC.

This clonotype was seen a handful of times. The V gene is TRBV5-1, the J gene TRBJ2-7; 7 bases map to TRBD1. The CDR3 contains 15 residues. V was pared by 4 bases and J by 5 bases, with 12 bases of the junction left unmatched. Germline V gives CDR1 SGHRS, CDR2 YFSETQ. The DNA for the CDR3 is TGCGCCAGCAGCGCCGGGACAGCGTCGGTGAACGAGCAGTACTTC. Amino acids: CASSAGTASVNEQYF.

V is TRBV5-1 and J is TRBJ2-1, with D tentatively TRBD2 (5 bases). V lost 0 bases, J lost 0 bases, and 16 bases lay in between. This CDR3 is built from 18 residues. Per germline, CDR1 SGHRS and CDR2 YFSETQ. CDR3 residues: CASSLAPLVGGSYNEQFF. CDR3 in DNA: TGCGCCAGCAGCTTGGCCCCTTTGGTAGGAGGCTCCTACAATGAGCAGTTCTTC.

This clonotype was observed a few times. The rearrangement uses TRBV6-6 and TRBJ2-3; D may be TRBD2 (5 bases). In germline, CDR1 is MNHNY, CDR2 SVGAGI (reference sequence). The V end was cut by 0 bases, the J end by 4 bases, with 11 bases between. This CDR3 contains 15 residues. CDR3 DNA: TGTGCCAGCAGTTACTCGGCGGGTCAGCCAGATACGCAGTATTTT. It specifies CASSYSAGQPDTQYF.

J is TRBJ2-1 and V is TRBV4-1; D not resolved. The germline V and J ends were trimmed by 2 bases and 1 base, with 15 bases remaining between them. The V gene's germline CDR1 is MGHRA and CDR2 YSYEKL. This CDR3 has 17 residues. For the CDR3, the DNA is TGCGCCAGCAGCCAACCCCTTAAGGGTGCGTCCTACAATGAGCAGTTCTTC. Its translation: CASSQPLKGASYNEQFF.

This clonotype has more than one count but fewer than ten. This chain uses TRBV4-1 with TRBJ2-3, with a tentative D call TRBD2 (6 bases). Germline V lookup: CDR1 MGHRA, CDR2 YSYEKL. V lost 5 bases, J lost 1 base, and 13 bases lay in between. This CDR3 region has 15 residues. This CDR3 reads CASSSYGGRTDTQYF. CDR3 sequence (DNA): TGCGCCAGCAGCTCCTACGGGGGTCGCACAGATACGCAGTATTTT.

The genes are TRBV27 and TRBJ2-7; TRBD2 matches at 10 bases. V gave up 6 bases and J gave up 7 bases; unmatched junction bases: 12. The germline CDR1 and CDR2 sequences are MNHEY and SMNVEV (reference sequence). This CDR3 spans 15 amino acids. As DNA, the CDR3 is TGTGCCAGCAGGTATCTAGCGGGAGATTTCTATGAGCAGTACTTC. Amino acids: CASRYLAGDFYEQYF.

The genes are TRBV19 and TRBJ1-2; weak D call: TRBD1 (6 bases). V gave up 6 bases and J gave up 6 bases, with 14 bases separating them. The CDR3 is 13 amino acids. Germline values: CDR1 LNHDA, CDR2 SQIVND (reference sequence). CDR3 coding DNA: TGTGCCAGTAGACCTACAGGGTCGGATGGCTACACCTTC. Translating it yields CASRPTGSDGYTF.

This chain links TRBV7-3 with TRBJ1-1; D remains ambiguous. The V and J ends lost 6 bases and 4 bases respectively, with 12 bases between them. The germline CDR1 and CDR2 sequences are SGHTA and FQGTGA. The CDR3 has 13 amino acids. CDR3 sequence: CASRMERATEAFF. The DNA of the CDR3 is TGTGCCAGCAGAATGGAGAGGGCCACTGAAGCTTTCTTT.

This clonotype occurred a few times. The V gene is TRBV20-1, the J gene TRBJ1-2, with TRBD1 matching 7 bases. Germline-derived CDR1 and CDR2 are DFQATT and SNEGSKA (reference sequence). The length of the CDR3 is 12 residues. The ends lost 6 bases at V and 2 bases at J; junction bases unmatched: 3. CDR3 bases: TGCAGTGCCTGGGACAGCAACTATGGCTACACCTTC. This codes for CSAWDSNYGYTF.

In its sample, this clonotype was seen once. The chain joins TRBV10-3 to TRBJ2-1; perhaps TRBD1 as D (6 bases). The CDR3 has 16 residues. Per the germline V gene, CDR1 is ENHRY and CDR2 is SYGVKD. The V gene lost 6 bases and the J gene lost 2 bases, with 17 bases spanning the gap. The CDR3: CAIRRVGAGAYNEQFF. The CDR3 nucleotides read TGTGCCATCAGGAGGGTAGGAGCAGGGGCCTACAATGAGCAGTTCTTC.

V usage is TRBV3-1 and J usage is TRBJ2-5, with a possible D match to TRBD2 (6 bases). Germline CDR1 reads LGHDT; CDR2 reads YNNKEL (reference sequence). The CDR3 sequence is 16 residues long. Between the trimmed V and J ends, which lost 3 bases and 2 bases, there was a span of 16 bases. CDR3 sequence reads: CASSQRKDYQQETQYF. The CDR3 DNA reads as TGTGCCAGCAGCCAGAGAAAGGACTACCAACAAGAGACCCAGTACTTC.